The sample holds many counts of the clone carrying this TCR beta chain. Its antigen remains unidentified. This record comes from a study of regulatory T cells in long-lasting Graves disease. General study findings and limits: Thyroid tissue was not studied; only peripheral blood was.

The V end lost 6 bases, the J end lost 4 bases, and 13 bases lay between the germline ends. The CDR3 has 13 amino acids. The germline V gene encodes CDR1 DFQATT and CDR2 SNEGSKA (reference sequence). Arm-PCR with iRepertoire HTBI primers amplified the CDR3 regions for these TCR beta libraries. TCRdb processed the multiplex PCR reads anew with MiXCR; each CDR3 protein has one entry. The table shows roughly 530,000 distinct CDR3 sequences, with 15% to 20% occurring only once. As to time point: newly diagnosed GD, antithyroid drugs for less than 3 months. PBMC RNA served as the TCR library source. These same records also appear under a second study, on T cells in Graves' hyperthyroidism and ophthalmopathy.

This chain connects TRBV20-1 to TRBJ1-3; D remains unclear. This sequence was found in a middle-aged woman with Graves disease. The material sequenced was peripheral blood mononuclear cells (PBMCs), taken at new diagnosis, from a patient treated with antithyroid drugs. As DNA, the CDR3 is TGCAGTGCCACGGGTGGGGTGGGAAACACCATATATTTT. Protein product: CSATGGVGNTIYF.